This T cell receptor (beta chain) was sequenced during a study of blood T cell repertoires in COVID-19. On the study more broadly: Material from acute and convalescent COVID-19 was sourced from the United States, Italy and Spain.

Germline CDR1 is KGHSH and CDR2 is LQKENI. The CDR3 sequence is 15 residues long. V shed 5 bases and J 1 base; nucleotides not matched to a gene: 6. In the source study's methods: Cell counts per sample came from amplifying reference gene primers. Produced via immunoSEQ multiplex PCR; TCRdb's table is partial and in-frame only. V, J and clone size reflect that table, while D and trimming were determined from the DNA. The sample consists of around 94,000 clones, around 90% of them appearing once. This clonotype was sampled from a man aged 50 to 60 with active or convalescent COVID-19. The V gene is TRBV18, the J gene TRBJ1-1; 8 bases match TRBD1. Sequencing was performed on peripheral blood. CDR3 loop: CASSIQGAENTEAFF. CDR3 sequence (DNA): TGTGCCAGCTCAATTCAGGGGGCGGAGAACACTGAAGCTTTCTTT.